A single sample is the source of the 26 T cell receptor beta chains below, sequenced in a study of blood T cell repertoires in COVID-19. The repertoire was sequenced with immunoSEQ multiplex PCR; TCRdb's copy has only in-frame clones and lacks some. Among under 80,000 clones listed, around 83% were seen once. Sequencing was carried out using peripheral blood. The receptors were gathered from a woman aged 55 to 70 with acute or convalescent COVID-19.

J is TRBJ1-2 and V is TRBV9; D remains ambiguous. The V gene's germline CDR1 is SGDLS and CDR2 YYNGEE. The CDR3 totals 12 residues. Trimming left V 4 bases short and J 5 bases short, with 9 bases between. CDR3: CASSSAEYGYTF. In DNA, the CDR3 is TGTGCCAGCAGCTCCGCGGAGTATGGCTACACCTTC.

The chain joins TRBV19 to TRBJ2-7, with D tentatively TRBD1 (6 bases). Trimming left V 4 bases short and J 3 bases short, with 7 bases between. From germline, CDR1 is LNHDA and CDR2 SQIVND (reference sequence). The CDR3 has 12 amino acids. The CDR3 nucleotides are TGTGCCAGTAGTAGGGACAACTACGAGCAGTACTTC. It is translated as CASSRDNYEQYF.

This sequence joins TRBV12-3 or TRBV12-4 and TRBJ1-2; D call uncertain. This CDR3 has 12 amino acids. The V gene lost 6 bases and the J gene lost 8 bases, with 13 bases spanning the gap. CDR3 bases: TGTGCCAGCAGGGCGATAAGAGGGGGCTACACCTTC. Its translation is CASRAIRGGYTF.

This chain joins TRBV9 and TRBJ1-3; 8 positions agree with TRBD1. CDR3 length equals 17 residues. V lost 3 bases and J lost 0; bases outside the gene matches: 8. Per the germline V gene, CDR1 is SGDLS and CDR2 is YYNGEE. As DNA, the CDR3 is TGTGCCAGCAGCGAATCGGGACAGGTTGGCTCTGGAAACACCATATATTTT. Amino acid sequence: CASSESGQVGSGNTIYF.

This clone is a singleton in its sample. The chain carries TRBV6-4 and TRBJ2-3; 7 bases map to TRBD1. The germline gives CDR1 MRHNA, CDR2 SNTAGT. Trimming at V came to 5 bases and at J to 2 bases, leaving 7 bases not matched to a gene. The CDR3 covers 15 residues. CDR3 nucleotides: TGTGCCAGCAGTCCTGACAGGGCGGTCACAGATACGCAGTATTTT. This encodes CASSPDRAVTDTQYF.

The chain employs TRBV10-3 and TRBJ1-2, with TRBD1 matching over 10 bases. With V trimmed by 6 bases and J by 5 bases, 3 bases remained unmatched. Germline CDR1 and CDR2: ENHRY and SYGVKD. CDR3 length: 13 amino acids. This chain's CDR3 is CAIREGQGYGYTF. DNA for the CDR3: TGTGCCATCAGGGAGGGACAGGGGTATGGCTACACCTTC.

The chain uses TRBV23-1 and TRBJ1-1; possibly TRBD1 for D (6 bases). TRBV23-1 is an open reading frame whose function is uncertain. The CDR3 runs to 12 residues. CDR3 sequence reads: CAREGVRTEAFF. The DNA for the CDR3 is TGCGCAAGGGAGGGGGTGCGAACTGAAGCTTTCTTT.

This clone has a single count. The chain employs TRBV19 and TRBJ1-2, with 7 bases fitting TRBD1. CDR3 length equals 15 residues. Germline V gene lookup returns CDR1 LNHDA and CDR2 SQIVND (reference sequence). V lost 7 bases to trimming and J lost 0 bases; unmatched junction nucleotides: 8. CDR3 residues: CASNTRGTANYGYTF. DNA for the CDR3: TGTGCCAGTAATACCAGGGGGACAGCTAACTATGGCTACACCTTC.

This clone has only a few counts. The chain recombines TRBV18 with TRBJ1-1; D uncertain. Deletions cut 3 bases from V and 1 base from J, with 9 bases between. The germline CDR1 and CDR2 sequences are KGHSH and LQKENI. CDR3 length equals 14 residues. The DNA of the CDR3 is TGTGCCAGCTCACCCCGGGAGCCGAACACTGAAGCTTTCTTT. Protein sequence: CASSPREPNTEAFF.

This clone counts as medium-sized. In DNA form, the CDR3 reads TGCAGCGTTGATGGTTTAGGGACAGATGGCTACACCTTC. Protein sequence: CSVDGLGTDGYTF. V and J are TRBV29-1 and TRBJ1-2; 7 bases fit TRBD1. There are 13 residues in the CDR3. Germline-derived CDR1 and CDR2 are SQVTM and ANQGSEA. The V segment lost 3 bases and the J segment 6 bases; nucleotides outside the gene matches: 7. Supplemented by reference TRBV29-1 and TRBJ1-2, the full variable domain reads SAVISQKPSRDICQRGTSLTIQCQVDSQVTMMFWYRQQPGQSLTLIATANQGSEATYESGFVIDKFPISRPNLTFSTLTVSNMSPEDSSIYLCSVDGLGTDGYTFGSGTRLTVV.

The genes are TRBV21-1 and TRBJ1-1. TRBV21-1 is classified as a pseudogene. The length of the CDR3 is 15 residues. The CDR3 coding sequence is TGTGCCAGCAGCCCAGAGAGGGGGGGGAACACTGAAGCTTTCTTT. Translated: CASSPERGGNTEAFF.

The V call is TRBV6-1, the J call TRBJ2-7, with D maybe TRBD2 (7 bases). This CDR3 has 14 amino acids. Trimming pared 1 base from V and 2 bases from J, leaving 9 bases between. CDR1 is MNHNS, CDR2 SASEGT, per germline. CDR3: CASSEGGGTYEQYF. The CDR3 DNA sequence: TGTGCCAGCAGTGAAGGCGGGGGCACCTACGAGCAGTACTTC.

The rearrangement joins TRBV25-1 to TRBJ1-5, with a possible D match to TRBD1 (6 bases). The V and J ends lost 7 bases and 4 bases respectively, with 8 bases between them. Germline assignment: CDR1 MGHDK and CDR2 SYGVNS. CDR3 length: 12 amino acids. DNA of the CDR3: TGTGCCAGCACCAGGGGAAATCAGCCCCAGCATTTT. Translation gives CASTRGNQPQHF.

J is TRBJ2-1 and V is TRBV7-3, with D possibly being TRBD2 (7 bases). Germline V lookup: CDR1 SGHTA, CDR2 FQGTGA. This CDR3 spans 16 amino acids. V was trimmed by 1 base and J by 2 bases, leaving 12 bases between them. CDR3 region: CASSLKAGAAYNEQFF. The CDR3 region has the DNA TGTGCCAGCAGCTTAAAGGCGGGGGCCGCCTACAATGAGCAGTTCTTC.

Here the CDR3 reads CASSTRGPEAFF. In DNA, the CDR3 is TGTGCCAGTAGTACCAGGGGTCCTGAAGCTTTCTTT. The chain has TRBV19 and TRBJ1-1, with D possibly being TRBD1 (6 bases). Germline V gene lookup returns CDR1 LNHDA and CDR2 SQIVND (reference sequence). CDR3 size: 12 residues. Trimming removed 4 bases from V and 6 bases from J, with 9 bases in between.

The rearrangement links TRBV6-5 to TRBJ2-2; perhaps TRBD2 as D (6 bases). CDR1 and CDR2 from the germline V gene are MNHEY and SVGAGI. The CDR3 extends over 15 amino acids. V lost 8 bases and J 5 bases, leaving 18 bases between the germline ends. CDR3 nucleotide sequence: TGTGCCAGCTCGACCGGCCTAGCGATAACCGGGGAGCTGTTTTTT. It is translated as CASSTGLAITGELFF.

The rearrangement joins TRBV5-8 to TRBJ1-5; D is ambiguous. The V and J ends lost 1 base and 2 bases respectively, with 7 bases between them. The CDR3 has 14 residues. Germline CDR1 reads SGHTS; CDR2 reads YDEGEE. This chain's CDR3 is CASSLQEGNQPQHF. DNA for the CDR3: TGTGCCAGCAGCTTGCAGGAAGGCAATCAGCCCCAGCATTTT.

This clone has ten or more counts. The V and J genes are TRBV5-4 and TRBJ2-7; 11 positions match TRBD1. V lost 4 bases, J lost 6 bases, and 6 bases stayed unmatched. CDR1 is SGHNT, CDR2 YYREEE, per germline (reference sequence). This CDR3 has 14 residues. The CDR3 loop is CASSAGTGGFEQYF. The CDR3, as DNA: TGTGCCAGCAGCGCAGGGACAGGGGGGTTCGAGCAGTACTTC.

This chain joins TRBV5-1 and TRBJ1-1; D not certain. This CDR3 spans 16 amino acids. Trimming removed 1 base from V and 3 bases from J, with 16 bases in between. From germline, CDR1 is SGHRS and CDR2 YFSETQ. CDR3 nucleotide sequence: TGCGCCAGCAGCTTGAGTATTTCGGGGTCCGACACTGAAGCTTTCTTT. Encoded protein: CASSLSISGSDTEAFF.

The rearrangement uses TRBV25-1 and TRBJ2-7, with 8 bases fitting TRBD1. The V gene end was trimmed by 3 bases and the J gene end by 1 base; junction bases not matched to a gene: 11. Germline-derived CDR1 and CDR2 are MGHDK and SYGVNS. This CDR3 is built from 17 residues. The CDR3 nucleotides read TGTGCCAGCAGTGATGAACTGGACAGGGTGGGGTCCTACGAGCAGTACTTC. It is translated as CASSDELDRVGSYEQYF.

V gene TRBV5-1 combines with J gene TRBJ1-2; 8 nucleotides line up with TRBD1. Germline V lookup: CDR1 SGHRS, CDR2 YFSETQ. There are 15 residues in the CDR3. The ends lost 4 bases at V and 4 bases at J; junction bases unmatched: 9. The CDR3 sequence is CASSPGDRKFYGYTF. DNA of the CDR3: TGCGCCAGCAGCCCAGGGGACAGGAAATTCTATGGCTACACCTTC.

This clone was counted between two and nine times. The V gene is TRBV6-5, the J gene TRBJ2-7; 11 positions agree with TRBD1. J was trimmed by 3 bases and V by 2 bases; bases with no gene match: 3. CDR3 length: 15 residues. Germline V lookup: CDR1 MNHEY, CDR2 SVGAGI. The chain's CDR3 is CASSYPGQGVYEQYF. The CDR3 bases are TGTGCCAGCAGTTACCCGGGACAGGGGGTCTACGAGCAGTACTTC.

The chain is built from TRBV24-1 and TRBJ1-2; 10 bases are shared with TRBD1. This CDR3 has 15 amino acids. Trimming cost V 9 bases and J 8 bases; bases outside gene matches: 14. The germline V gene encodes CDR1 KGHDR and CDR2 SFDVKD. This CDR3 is CATGEGTGELVGYTF. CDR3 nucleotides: TGTGCCACCGGGGAGGGGACAGGGGAGCTGGTCGGCTACACCTTC.

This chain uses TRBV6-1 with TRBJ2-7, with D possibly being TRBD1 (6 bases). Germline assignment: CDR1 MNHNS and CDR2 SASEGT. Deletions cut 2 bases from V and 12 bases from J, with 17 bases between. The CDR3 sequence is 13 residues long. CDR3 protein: CASSEWTADRGYF. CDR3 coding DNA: TGTGCCAGCAGTGAATGGACAGCCGATAGAGGGTACTTC.

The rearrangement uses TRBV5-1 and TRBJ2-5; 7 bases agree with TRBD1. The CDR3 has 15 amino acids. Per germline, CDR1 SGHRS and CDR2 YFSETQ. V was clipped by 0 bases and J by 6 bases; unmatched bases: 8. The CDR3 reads CASSLATGDGKTQYF. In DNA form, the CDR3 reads TGCGCCAGCAGCTTGGCAACAGGGGATGGAAAGACCCAGTACTTC.

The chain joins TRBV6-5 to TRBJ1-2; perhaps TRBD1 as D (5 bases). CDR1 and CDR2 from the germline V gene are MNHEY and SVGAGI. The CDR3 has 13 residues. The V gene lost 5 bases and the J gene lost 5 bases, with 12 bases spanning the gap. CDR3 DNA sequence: TGTGCCAGCAGTCCGGGACGGGAGTATGGCTACACCTTC. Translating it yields CASSPGREYGYTF.